The clone carrying this T cell receptor beta chain was detected ten times or more. This sample stems from a study of response to subunit inactivated influenza vaccine. TCRdb called the RT-PCR reads again in MiXCR, with one record for every CDR3 protein. The profile shows hundreds of thousands of distinct CDR3 sequences, about 15% of them singletons. This CDR3 has 14 amino acids. The ends were cut back, 1 base at V and 8 bases at J, with 12 bases in the middle. CDR1 is SEHNR, CDR2 FQNEAQ, per germline (reference sequence). The J gene is TRBJ2-1, the V gene TRBV7-9; D not certain. The sequence came from a man in his fifties who received an inactivated influenza vaccine. This sample comprised PBMCs from blood, obtained roughly 15 days before vaccination. The CDR3 nucleotides read TGTGCCAGCAGCTTAGGGTGGGGATACTATGAGCAGTTCTTC. Its protein is CASSLGWGYYEQFF. Full variable domain (rest looked up from reference TRBV7-9 and TRBJ2-1): DTGVSQNPRHKITKRGQNVTFRCDPISEHNRLYWYRQTLGQGPEFLTYFQNEAQLEKSRLLSDRFSAERPKGSFSTLEIQRTEQGDSAMYLCASSLGWGYYEQFFGPGTRLTVL.